The 17 T cell receptor beta chains below all came from one sample that was sequenced in a study of siplizumab effects on memory and regulatory T cells. Libraries were prepared by immunoSEQ multiplex PCR; TCRdb keeps only in-frame clonotypes and omits some of them. The data hold some 100,000 clones, with 92% observed a single time. Sample: Tregs sorted from blood. These TCRs come from a human donor in good health.

This chain links TRBV5-1 with TRBJ2-2; D is perhaps TRBD1 (6 bases). Per the germline V gene, CDR1 is SGHRS and CDR2 is YFSETQ. The V gene lost 4 bases and the J gene lost 2 bases, with 18 bases spanning the gap. The CDR3 runs 17 residues. In DNA form, the CDR3 reads TGCGCCAGCAGCCTAAGACAAGGGGGATTCAACACCGGGGAGCTGTTTTTT. It yields the protein CASSLRQGGFNTGELFF.

The rearrangement joins TRBV4-1 to TRBJ2-5; D is perhaps TRBD2 (5 bases). Per germline, CDR1 MGHRA and CDR2 YSYEKL. Between the trimmed V and J ends, which lost 5 bases and 1 base, there was a span of 8 bases. The CDR3 runs to 13 residues. The CDR3 region is CASSSEGQETQYF. Here the CDR3 DNA reads TGCGCCAGCAGCTCCGAGGGCCAAGAGACCCAGTACTTC.

The table lists this clone with a count of one. V usage is TRBV4-1 and J usage is TRBJ2-1, with TRBD2 matching 11 bases. There are 17 residues in the CDR3. J lost 0 bases, V lost 3 bases, and 4 bases had no gene match. Germline V lookup: CDR1 MGHRA, CDR2 YSYEKL. As DNA, the CDR3 is TGCGCCAGCAGCCACAGCACTAGCGGGAGCTCCTACAATGAGCAGTTCTTC. This gives the protein CASSHSTSGSSYNEQFF.

The V gene is TRBV2, the J gene TRBJ2-6; TRBD1 might be the D (5 bases). Trimming shortened V by 6 bases and J by 0 bases, and 18 bases separated the two germline ends. The V gene's germline CDR1 is SNHLY and CDR2 FYNNEI. CDR3 length: 18 amino acids. The chain's CDR3 is CASSYGLGAPSGANVLTF. CDR3 bases: TGTGCCAGCAGCTATGGGTTAGGGGCCCCCTCTGGGGCCAACGTCCTGACTTTC. The variable domain in full, completed from reference TRBV2 and TRBJ2-6, reads EPEVTQTPSHQVTQMGQEVILRCVPISNHLYFYWYRQILGQKVEFLVSFYNNEISEKSEIFDDQFSVERPDGSNFTLKIRSTKLEDSAMYFCASSYGLGAPSGANVLTFGAGSRLTVL.

The chain links TRBV19 to TRBJ2-7, with 11 bases matching TRBD1. Germline trimming cut 5 bases from V and 3 bases from J; bases unmatched to any gene: 6. The CDR3 totals 15 residues. The germline V gene has CDR1 LNHDA and CDR2 SQIVND (reference sequence). CDR3: CASSSPGQGVYEQYF. DNA for the CDR3: TGTGCCAGTAGTTCTCCGGGACAGGGGGTCTACGAGCAGTACTTC.

This chain uses TRBV11-1 with TRBJ2-4, with 13 bases lining up with TRBD2. Germline loops: CDR1 SGHAT, CDR2 FQDESV (reference sequence). CDR3 length equals 19 residues. Trimming removed 4 bases from V and 3 bases from J; junction bases left unmatched: 12. The CDR3 bases are TGTGCCAGCAGCTCCTCCACTAGCGGGAGGGCCTTCGGCAAAAACATTCAGTACTTC. This codes for CASSSSTSGRAFGKNIQYF.

The CDR3 sequence is CASSLLDRLREETQYF. The DNA of the CDR3 is TGTGCCAGCAGTTTGTTGGACAGGCTCCGAGAAGAGACCCAGTACTTC. The J gene is TRBJ2-5, the V gene TRBV28, with 7 bases fitting TRBD1. V lost 3 bases, J lost 3 bases, and 10 bases stayed unmatched. Germline lookup yields CDR1 MDHEN and CDR2 SYDVKM. The length of the CDR3 is 16 residues.

CDR3 region: CASSEYRGTGGSEQYF. CDR3 coding DNA: TGTGCCAGCAGTGAATATAGAGGGACAGGGGGCAGCGAGCAGTACTTC. The chain carries TRBV25-1 and TRBJ2-7; 12 positions match TRBD1. The junction had 6 bases not matched to a gene; V was cut back by 0 bases and J by 6 bases. CDR1 MGHDK and CDR2 SYGVNS come from the germline V gene. The CDR3 has 16 amino acids.

The chain couples TRBV7-9 to TRBJ2-1, with D tentatively TRBD1 (6 bases). Trimming took 2 bases from V and 7 from J, leaving 15 bases between them. CDR3 length: 15 residues. The germline CDR1 and CDR2 sequences are SEHNR and FQNEAQ (reference sequence). As DNA, the CDR3 is TGTGCCAGCAGCTTAACAGGGAGATTCGGGAATGAGCAGTTCTTC. Its translation is CASSLTGRFGNEQFF.

This chain uses TRBV14 with TRBJ2-3; D gene uncertain. Trimming cost V 4 bases and J 5 bases, with 7 bases left between them. The CDR3 runs to 12 residues. Germline V lookup: CDR1 SGHDN, CDR2 FVKESK. Here the CDR3 reads CASSPGGDTQYF. DNA for the CDR3: TGTGCCAGCAGCCCAGGCGGAGATACGCAGTATTTT.

The genes are TRBV5-1 and TRBJ2-3, with 8 positions matching TRBD1. CDR1 is SGHRS, CDR2 YFSETQ, per germline. The CDR3 covers 15 residues. V lost 3 bases, J lost 0 bases, and 3 bases stayed unmatched. The DNA for the CDR3 is TGCGCCAGCAGCTGGGACAGGCCGAGCACAGATACGCAGTATTTT. Translated: CASSWDRPSTDTQYF.

This clone was counted once. The chain carries TRBV5-6 and TRBJ2-2; 10 bases are a match to TRBD1. This CDR3 spans 15 amino acids. The V segment lost 3 bases and the J segment 5 bases; nucleotides outside the gene matches: 4. Germline CDR1 reads SGHDT; CDR2 reads YYEEEE. The CDR3 DNA is TGTGCCAGCAGCTGGACAGGGGGACTGACCGGGGAGCTGTTTTTT. Translation gives CASSWTGGLTGELFF.

The CDR3 is CATSRERTSVRGSSEQFF. CDR3 nucleotides: TGTGCCACCAGCAGAGAAAGGACTAGCGTCAGAGGATCGAGTGAGCAGTTCTTC. V gene TRBV15 combines with J gene TRBJ2-1; 9 bases agree with TRBD2. Trimming cost V 0 bases and J 9 bases; bases outside gene matches: 15. The germline V gene encodes CDR1 LNHNV and CDR2 YYDKDF (reference sequence). The CDR3 spans 18 residues.

V and J are TRBV2 and TRBJ2-7; perhaps TRBD2 as D (6 bases). This CDR3 comprises 17 residues. The V and J ends lost 7 bases and 2 bases respectively, with 24 bases between them. CDR1 and CDR2 from the germline V gene are SNHLY and FYNNEI. The CDR3 bases are TGTGCCAGCATAAGGAGGGCCGCGGCCACCGGAGCCTACGAGCAGTACTTC. Translation: CASIRRAAATGAYEQYF.

This clone has only one observation. The chain is built from TRBV5-1 and TRBJ2-5; D gene unclear. The V end was cut by 3 bases, the J end by 5 bases, with 8 bases between. CDR1 is SGHRS, CDR2 YFSETQ, per germline. This CDR3 contains 12 residues. For the CDR3, the DNA is TGCGCCAGCAGCTCAAGTTTGGAGACCCAGTACTTC. This codes for CASSSSLETQYF.

The chain recombines TRBV18 with TRBJ2-2, with TRBD1 matching over 9 bases. With V trimmed by 4 bases and J by 4 bases, 4 bases remained unmatched. Germline lookup yields CDR1 KGHSH and CDR2 LQKENI. This CDR3 has 15 residues. DNA of the CDR3: TGTGCCAGCTCACTGGGACAGGGAAGCACCGGGGAGCTGTTTTTT. Its translation is CASSLGQGSTGELFF.

This chain uses TRBV7-2 with TRBJ2-5; 7 positions match TRBD2. The germline V gene has CDR1 SGHTA and CDR2 FQGNSA. This CDR3 comprises 16 residues. J was trimmed by 1 base and V by 2 bases; bases with no gene match: 7. This CDR3 is CASSLIAGEAQETQYF. The CDR3 nucleotides read TGTGCCAGCAGCTTAATCGCGGGAGAGGCCCAAGAGACCCAGTACTTC.